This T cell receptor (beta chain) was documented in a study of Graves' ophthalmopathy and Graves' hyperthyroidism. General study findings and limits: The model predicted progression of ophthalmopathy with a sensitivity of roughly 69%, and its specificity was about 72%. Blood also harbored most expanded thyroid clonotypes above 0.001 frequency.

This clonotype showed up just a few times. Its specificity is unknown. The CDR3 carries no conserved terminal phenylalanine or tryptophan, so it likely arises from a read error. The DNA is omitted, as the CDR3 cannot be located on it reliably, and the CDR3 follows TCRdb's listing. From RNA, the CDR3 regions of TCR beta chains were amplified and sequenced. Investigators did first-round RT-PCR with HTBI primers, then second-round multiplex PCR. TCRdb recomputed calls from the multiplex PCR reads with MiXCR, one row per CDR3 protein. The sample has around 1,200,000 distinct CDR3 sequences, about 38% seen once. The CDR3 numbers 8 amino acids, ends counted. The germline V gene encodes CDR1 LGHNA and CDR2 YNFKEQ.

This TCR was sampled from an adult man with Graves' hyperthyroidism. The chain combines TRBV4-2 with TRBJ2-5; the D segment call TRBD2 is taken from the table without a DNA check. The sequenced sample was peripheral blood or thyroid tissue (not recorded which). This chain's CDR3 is CASSQDGG.